These 23 T cell receptor beta chains originate from one sample sequenced in a study of cytomegalovirus exposure and HLA in healthy donors. TCRdb's copy holds only in-frame clones and misses some; the assay was immunoSEQ multiplex PCR. The sample records about 240,000 clones, approximately 83% being singletons. The sample taken for sequencing was PBMCs. Receptors originate from a woman aged 25 to 39 in good health and CMV-seropositive.

The chain uses TRBV6-1 and TRBJ1-1; D ambiguous. This CDR3 is built from 17 residues. V lost 0 bases to trimming and J lost 1 base, with 15 bases between them. Germline V gene sequence: CDR1 MNHNS, CDR2 SASEGT. The CDR3 is CASSEAQRSPKNTEAFF. The DNA of the CDR3 is TGTGCCAGCAGTGAAGCGCAAAGGAGCCCTAAGAACACTGAAGCTTTCTTT.

This chain joins TRBV19 and TRBJ1-5, with 10 bases identical to TRBD1. Per the germline V gene, CDR1 is LNHDA and CDR2 is SQIVND (reference sequence). The junction had 5 bases not matched to a gene; V was cut back by 7 bases and J by 2 bases. CDR3 length equals 15 residues. The CDR3 spells CASNYGQGGNQPQHF. CDR3 DNA: TGTGCCAGTAATTACGGACAGGGGGGCAATCAGCCCCAGCATTTT.

The table lists this clone with a count of one. The chain is built from TRBV27 and TRBJ1-2; TRBD1 agrees at 7 bases. CDR1 and CDR2 from the germline V gene are MNHEY and SMNVEV (reference sequence). The CDR3 runs 15 residues. J was trimmed by 6 bases and V by 5 bases; bases with no gene match: 12. CDR3 protein: CASSAGTADFHGYTF. For the CDR3, the DNA is TGTGCCAGCAGTGCCGGGACAGCTGACTTCCATGGCTACACCTTC.

The CDR3 spells CASSNGAGTGSPLYEKLFF. The DNA for the CDR3 is TGCGCCAGCAGCAACGGAGCTGGAACAGGGTCCCCATTATACGAAAAACTGTTTTTT. V and J are TRBV4-1 and TRBJ1-4; possibly TRBD1 for D (6 bases). The germline V gene encodes CDR1 MGHRA and CDR2 YSYEKL. V was shortened by 5 bases and J by 8 bases, with 30 bases between the two germline ends. The CDR3 covers 19 residues.

J is TRBJ2-3 and V is TRBV11-2; D gene unclear. Trimming shortened V by 4 bases and J by 0 bases, and 8 bases separated the two germline ends. Germline V lookup: CDR1 SGHAT, CDR2 FQNNGV. This CDR3 has 14 residues. In DNA form, the CDR3 reads TGTGCCAGCAGCTCCCGCGGCAGCACAGATACGCAGTATTTT. This codes for CASSSRGSTDTQYF.

V and J are TRBV10-1 and TRBJ2-5; 9 bases map to TRBD2. The J segment lost 1 base and the V segment lost 6 bases, leaving 9 bases of the junction unmatched. Germline V gene data show CDR1 as WNHNN and CDR2 as SYGVQD (reference sequence). The CDR3 spans 16 residues. The CDR3 here is CASSPTSGFSQETQYF. The DNA for the CDR3 is TGCGCCAGCAGCCCGACTAGCGGCTTCAGCCAAGAGACCCAGTACTTC.

This sequence joins TRBV28 and TRBJ2-1; 9 bases fit TRBD2. Germline V lookup: CDR1 MDHEN, CDR2 SYDVKM. The CDR3 loop spans 16 amino acids. V gave up 5 bases and J gave up 4 bases; unmatched junction bases: 9. The CDR3 DNA reads as TGTGCCAGCAGTCCCGCCGCTAGCGGGACGTACAATGAGCAGTTCTTC. Its translation: CASSPAASGTYNEQFF.

The CDR3 bases are TGTGCCAGCAGCCCACACAGGGGGCTAGCCTATGGCTACACCTTC. Translating it yields CASSPHRGLAYGYTF. The V call is TRBV9, the J call TRBJ1-2; TRBD1 matches at 9 bases. Germline CDR1 SGDLS, CDR2 YYNGEE. Trimming cost V 4 bases and J 4 bases; bases outside gene matches: 8. The CDR3 has 15 amino acids.

Written as DNA, the CDR3 is TGTGCCAGCAGCCCGAGGACTAGCGGGAGGGCCCACGAGCAGTACTTC. Its protein product is CASSPRTSGRAHEQYF. The chain has TRBV11-1 and TRBJ2-7; 15 nucleotides match TRBD2. Germline CDR1 and CDR2: SGHAT and FQDESV (reference sequence). The J segment lost 5 bases and the V segment lost 5 bases, leaving 7 bases of the junction unmatched. The CDR3 spans 16 residues.

The V and J genes are TRBV7-8 and TRBJ1-2, with 8 positions matching TRBD1. Germline CDR1 and CDR2: SGHVS and FQNEAQ. The CDR3 has 17 residues. The trim removed 5 bases at V and 0 bases at J, leaving 11 bases unmatched. CDR3 sequence reads: CASSPRQGKGSNYGYTF. The CDR3 DNA is TGTGCCAGCAGCCCCCGACAGGGGAAGGGTTCTAACTATGGCTACACCTTC. The full variable domain, completed using reference TRBV7-8 and TRBJ1-2, is GAGVSQSPRYKVAKRGQDVALRCDPISGHVSLFWYQQALGQGPEFLTYFQNEAQLDKSGLPSDRFFAERPEGSVSTLKIQRTQQEDSAVYLCASSPRQGKGSNYGYTFGSGTRLTVV.

V is TRBV29-1 and J is TRBJ2-1, with TRBD2 identical over 13 bases. Germline loops: CDR1 SQVTM, CDR2 ANQGSEA. After removal of 5 bases from V and 3 bases from J, the junction contained 4 bases not matched to a gene. The CDR3 covers 15 residues. The CDR3 is CSVRTSGSFYNEQFF. The CDR3 DNA reads TGCAGCGTTCGGACTAGCGGGAGTTTCTACAATGAGCAGTTCTTC.

The chain carries TRBV28 and TRBJ2-1, with TRBD2 identical over 7 bases. V lost 7 bases and J lost 7; bases outside the gene matches: 4. The CDR3 contains 12 residues. Germline V gives CDR1 MDHEN, CDR2 SYDVKM. CDR3 residues: CASTWGGNEQFF. CDR3 in DNA: TGTGCCAGCACATGGGGAGGGAATGAGCAGTTCTTC.

J is TRBJ2-5 and V is TRBV15; 10 bases align to TRBD1. The J segment lost 1 base and the V segment lost 0 bases, leaving 11 bases of the junction unmatched. Germline V gene data show CDR1 as LNHNV and CDR2 as YYDKDF (reference sequence). The CDR3 runs 19 residues. The CDR3, as DNA: TGTGCCACCAGCAGAGAGGATCCTCGGGACAGGGGTAGCCAAGAGACCCAGTACTTC. Its translation is CATSREDPRDRGSQETQYF.

The J gene is TRBJ1-5, the V gene TRBV6-1; D unclear. The CDR3 is made up of 15 amino acids. Trimming pared 7 bases from V and 0 bases from J, leaving 13 bases between. The germline gives CDR1 MNHNS, CDR2 SASEGT. The CDR3 spells CASTEGGFSNQPQHF. In DNA, the CDR3 is TGTGCCAGCACCGAGGGAGGTTTTAGCAATCAGCCCCAGCATTTT.

The chain employs TRBV28 and TRBJ1-1; D not certain. From germline, CDR1 is MDHEN and CDR2 SYDVKM. The CDR3 loop spans 11 amino acids. Trimming removed 7 bases at V and 3 bases at J, with 6 bases between. CDR3 region: CASTTHTEAFF. CDR3 DNA sequence: TGTGCCAGCACCACACACACTGAAGCTTTCTTT.

In this sample, this clone turned up a few times. The chain has TRBV7-9 and TRBJ1-4, with 10 bases matching TRBD1. Germline CDR1 is SEHNR and CDR2 is FQNEAQ (reference sequence). V trimming: 2 bases; J trimming: 8 bases; junction bases outside the gene matches: 2. This CDR3 spans 14 amino acids. The CDR3 is CASSLRTGGEKLFF. The DNA of the CDR3 is TGTGCCAGCAGCTTACGGACAGGGGGGGAAAAACTGTTTTTT.

The chain is built from TRBV30 and TRBJ2-3, with TRBD2 as a possible D gene (5 bases). The CDR3 is 14 residues long. Germline V gene sequence: CDR1 GTSNPN, CDR2 SVGIG (reference sequence). Deletions cut 2 bases from V and 2 bases from J, with 11 bases between. The CDR3 DNA reads as TGTGCCTGGAGTTTTGGGAGCCTCACAGATACGCAGTATTTT. Protein: CAWSFGSLTDTQYF.

This chain joins TRBV19 and TRBJ2-5, with TRBD2 matching 7 bases. The CDR3 consists of 14 residues. J lost 2 bases, V lost 3 bases, and 3 bases had no gene match. Germline V lookup: CDR1 LNHDA, CDR2 SQIVND (reference sequence). The CDR3 is CASSMPSGQETQYF. Here the CDR3 DNA reads TGTGCCAGTAGTATGCCTAGCGGACAAGAGACCCAGTACTTC.

V gene TRBV12-5 combines with J gene TRBJ2-3; 7 positions agree with TRBD1. Germline CDR1 LGHNT, CDR2 FRNRAP. This CDR3 comprises 17 residues. The J segment lost 3 bases and the V segment lost 1 base, leaving 10 bases of the junction unmatched. Here the CDR3 DNA reads TGTGCTAGTGGTTTGGACTCGTGGGACAGAAGGACAGATACGCAGTATTTT. It encodes CASGLDSWDRRTDTQYF.

The genes are TRBV28 and TRBJ2-6; 12 nucleotides line up with TRBD2. Trimming cost V 7 bases and J 2 bases; bases outside gene matches: 9. CDR3 size: 18 residues. Germline V lookup: CDR1 MDHEN, CDR2 SYDVKM. The CDR3 protein is CASTTRLAGVPGANVLTF. CDR3 nucleotides: TGTGCCAGCACCACAAGACTAGCGGGAGTTCCTGGGGCCAACGTCCTGACTTTC.

The rearrangement links TRBV9 to TRBJ1-2, with 7 bases identical to TRBD1. V lost 4 bases and J lost 8; bases outside the gene matches: 5. Per the germline V gene, CDR1 is SGDLS and CDR2 is YYNGEE. This CDR3 has 12 amino acids. This chain's CDR3 is CASSKTGRGYTF. The CDR3 DNA follows: TGTGCCAGCAGCAAGACAGGGCGGGGCTACACCTTC.

The rearrangement joins TRBV28 to TRBJ1-2; the match to TRBD1 covers 8 bases. Germline values: CDR1 MDHEN, CDR2 SYDVKM. This CDR3 spans 15 amino acids. Trimming removed 1 base from V and 6 bases from J; junction bases left unmatched: 7. The CDR3 reads CASSLFSDREDGYTF. The CDR3 DNA follows: TGTGCCAGCAGTTTATTCTCGGACAGGGAAGATGGCTACACCTTC.

The chain employs TRBV6-1 and TRBJ1-2; 10 nucleotides align to TRBD1. Looked up from germline, CDR1 is MNHNS and CDR2 is SASEGT. The CDR3 is 15 residues long. V shed 5 bases and J 4 bases; nucleotides not matched to a gene: 7. The CDR3 sequence is CASSKLRDRGYGYTF. CDR3 DNA sequence: TGTGCCAGCAGTAAACTCCGGGACAGGGGCTATGGCTACACCTTC.